The TCR beta chain described here comes from a study of blood T cell repertoires in COVID-19 (dated by TCRdb to 2019 to 2021). Regarding the research as a whole: The collaborator samples originated in the United States, Italy and Spain and spanned the acute and convalescent phases of COVID-19. Deeply sampled blood TCRbeta repertoires from subjects exposed to, actively infected with, or recovered from COVID-19 were included in the dataset. The repertoires were released in a freely available public database meant as a resource for research on the immune response to SARS-CoV-2. Samples came from the ongoing ImmuneRACE study (first 160 participants) plus 1,254 subjects from 6 global collaborators. A de-identified subject ID, COVID-19 status, age in years and sex were almost always included in the sample metadata. Where available, HLA class I and class II types were obtained from metadata supplied by the sample provider rather than from assay-based typing. The prospective study material was composed of cDNA or gDNA derived from T cells, B-cell-depleted T cells, or PBMCs.

Overall study outcomes, separate from this receptor: The quantity of clinical and demographic metadata differed by source and by participant and was supplied without curation.

The germline V and J ends show losses of 4 bases and 4 bases respectively, and no gene match explains 4 bases of the junction. The germline V gene sets CDR1 to KGHDR and CDR2 to SFDVKD. Including cysteine and phenylalanine, the CDR3 has 14 amino acids. Here the CDR3 DNA is all that survives: 42 bases in frame from base 1. The collaborating institutions used their own protocols to collect whole blood in K2EDTA tubes. For TCRbeta analysis, collaborators shipped samples as frozen whole blood, isolated PBMCs, or DNA extracted from either of those sample types. On this clone: Its antigen has not been determined. Base qualities are not recorded, but no much larger clone differs from it by a single base.

The immunoSEQ Assay, a bias-controlled multiplex PCR, was used to amplify TCRbeta CDR3 regions from genomic DNA. Processing in the source paper ran as follows. The number of nucleated cells in each sample was estimated by amplification of reference gene primers within the assay. To quantify the absolute abundance of each unique TCRbeta CDR3 rearrangement, sequence reads were collapsed and filtered. Productive Simpson clonality was computed per sample as the square root of Simpson's diversity index over productive rearrangements. Not all clones reach the TCRdb copy of this immuneACCESS table, which keeps in-frame sequences only. Checked studies attribute under half of the gap to unresolved V genes and leave the rest unexplained. D and trimming were read from the DNA, whereas the V and J calls and clone size are those reported in that table. The sample has under 50,000 clones on record, about 90% of them singletons. The ten largest clones add up to around 6.4% of the sample.

The receptor was isolated from an older man with active COVID-19. This receptor chain uses TRBV24-1 and TRBJ1-2, with 8 bases aligning to TRBD1. Specimen: peripheral blood. The DNA sequence reads TGTGCCACCAGTGACCCGGACAGGGCCTATGGCTACACCTTC. The translation is CATSDPDRAYGYTF.